The 24 T cell receptor beta chains presented below share a single source sample, sequenced in a study of T-cell memory formation after mild COVID-19. TCRdb itself ran the 5' RACE reads through MiXCR, one entry per CDR3 protein. The sample has about 90,000 distinct CDR3 sequences; 10% to 15% are singletons. Specimen: PBMCs or a T cell subset sorted from them (not recorded which). Receptors were obtained from an adult woman who had mild COVID-19 (a few samples of this study predate the infection). Cell type and time point are not known.

This CDR3 reads CASSQEITGFSYEQYF. The CDR3 region has the DNA TGCGCCAGCAGCCAAGAGATAACAGGGTTCTCCTACGAGCAGTACTTC. The gene calls are TRBV4-1 and TRBJ2-7; a weak D match, TRBD1 (6 bases). CDR1 and CDR2 (germline): MGHRA, YSYEKL. The CDR3 consists of 16 residues. Trimming left V 0 bases short and J 0 bases short, with 12 bases between.

This clonotype was seen only a few times. The V call is TRBV19, the J call TRBJ1-1, with 7 nucleotides matching TRBD1. The J segment lost 0 bases and the V segment lost 6 bases, leaving 7 bases of the junction unmatched. Germline V gene sequence: CDR1 LNHDA, CDR2 SQIVND (reference sequence). CDR3 length: 15 residues. CDR3: CASRRDSYMNTEAFF. The CDR3, as DNA: TGTGCCAGTAGGCGGGACAGCTACATGAACACTGAAGCTTTCTTT.

There are a few counts of this clonotype. This rearrangement joins TRBV11-2 to TRBJ2-7; the D is unclear. The CDR3 sequence is 15 residues long. Germline V gene lookup returns CDR1 SGHAT and CDR2 FQNNGV. The V and J ends lost 0 bases and 0 bases respectively, with 9 bases between them. The CDR3 here is CASSLEYSTSYEQYF. The CDR3, as DNA: TGTGCCAGCAGCTTAGAGTACAGCACCTCCTACGAGCAGTACTTC.

This sequence joins TRBV2 and TRBJ2-1; no clear D gene. Germline-derived CDR1 and CDR2 are SNHLY and FYNNEI. This CDR3 contains 12 residues. Trimming took off 7 bases at V and 5 bases at J, with 9 bases between the two ends. The CDR3 sequence: CASTRPDNEQFF. The CDR3 DNA reads TGTGCCAGCACGCGACCGGACAATGAGCAGTTCTTC.

V and J are TRBV7-8 and TRBJ2-7; D not certain. V lost 0 bases, J lost 0 bases, and 15 bases lay in between. CDR1 is SGHVS, CDR2 FQNEAQ, per germline. The CDR3 totals 17 residues. The CDR3 protein is CASSLAVLGVSSYEQYF. CDR3 bases: TGTGCCAGCAGCTTAGCGGTATTGGGCGTAAGCTCCTACGAGCAGTACTTC. Variable domain in full (rest from reference TRBV7-8 and TRBJ2-7): GAGVSQSPRYKVAKRGQDVALRCDPISGHVSLFWYQQALGQGPEFLTYFQNEAQLDKSGLPSDRFFAERPEGSVSTLKIQRTQQEDSAVYLCASSLAVLGVSSYEQYFGPGTRLTVT.

This clonotype was picked up a small number of times. The chain employs TRBV5-1 and TRBJ2-6; D might be TRBD1 (5 bases). Looked up from germline, CDR1 is SGHRS and CDR2 is YFSETQ. The CDR3 contains 15 residues. V was clipped by 5 bases and J by 2 bases, with 11 bases between them. The CDR3 nucleotides are TGCGCCAGCAGACCAGGGTTTACTGGGGCCAACGTCCTGACTTTC. It is translated as CASRPGFTGANVLTF.

J is TRBJ2-1 and V is TRBV29-1, with TRBD2 matching over 9 bases. CDR1 SQVTM and CDR2 ANQGSEA come from the germline V gene. Losses at the gene ends were 0 bases for V and 12 bases for J; bases not matched to a gene: 12. This CDR3 comprises 15 residues. The CDR3 bases are TGCAGCGTTGAAGATAAGAGTCTAGCGGGATTGGGGCAGTTCTTC. Residues: CSVEDKSLAGLGQFF.

This clonotype was counted only a few times. The genes are TRBV11-2 and TRBJ2-5; 8 bases are shared with TRBD2. V shed 2 bases, J shed 3 bases, and the junction held 8 bases outside the gene matches. Germline CDR1 reads SGHAT; CDR2 reads FQNNGV. This CDR3 region has 16 residues. The CDR3 DNA is TGTGCCAGCAGCTTATTCGGGTCGGGAGGGGAAGAGACCCAGTACTTC. This encodes CASSLFGSGGEETQYF.

This rearrangement joins TRBV19 to TRBJ2-1; the D gene could be TRBD1 or TRBD2 (5 bases each). The germline CDR1 and CDR2 sequences are LNHDA and SQIVND (reference sequence). The CDR3 covers 15 residues. Trimming cost V 5 bases and J 2 bases, with 13 bases left between them. The CDR3 loop is CASSPEGRTYNEQFF. Written as DNA, the CDR3 is TGTGCCAGTAGTCCAGAGGGACGGACCTACAATGAGCAGTTCTTC.

The chain couples TRBV20-1 to TRBJ1-5; the match to TRBD1 covers 11 bases. Germline CDR1 DFQATT, CDR2 SNEGSKA (reference sequence). V was pared by 6 bases and J by 7 bases, with 2 bases of the junction left unmatched. This CDR3 is built from 12 residues. The CDR3 region is CSAGTGGQPQHF. For the CDR3, the DNA is TGCAGTGCAGGGACAGGGGGACAGCCCCAGCATTTT.

V usage is TRBV6-1 and J usage is TRBJ1-1, with 8 bases fitting TRBD1. Trimming took 5 bases from V and 5 from J; bases not matched to a gene: 10. The germline V gene encodes CDR1 MNHNS and CDR2 SASEGT. The CDR3 is 15 amino acids. The CDR3 region is CASSSDRGIGTEAFF. The CDR3 region has the DNA TGTGCCAGCAGTTCAGACAGGGGAATTGGGACTGAAGCTTTCTTT.

This clonotype was seen only a few times. This chain joins TRBV5-6 and TRBJ2-3, with D possibly being TRBD1 (5 bases). There are 15 residues in the CDR3. V lost 0 bases and J lost 3, with 11 bases in between. CDR1 and CDR2 from the germline V gene are SGHDT and YYEEEE. This CDR3 is CASSLVSGWTDTQYF. The CDR3 DNA is TGTGCCAGCAGCTTGGTTTCAGGGTGGACAGATACGCAGTATTTT.

The rearrangement links TRBV6-2 or TRBV6-3 to TRBJ2-1; D not certain. Trimming cost V 5 bases and J 4 bases, with 15 bases left between them. The V gene's germline CDR1 is MNHEY and CDR2 SVGEGT. The CDR3 sequence is 15 residues long. The CDR3: CASSQTGSIYNEQFF. CDR3 DNA: TGTGCCAGCAGTCAAACCGGGTCGATATACAATGAGCAGTTCTTC.

The CDR3, as DNA: TGTGCCAGCAGTGGGACAGGCGCCGGGGAGCTGTTTTTT. As protein: CASSGTGAGELFF. This chain joins TRBV25-1 and TRBJ2-2, with 7 bases aligning to TRBD1. Trimming removed 4 bases from V and 6 bases from J; junction bases left unmatched: 2. This CDR3 contains 13 residues. CDR1 is MGHDK, CDR2 SYGVNS, per germline.

The chain links TRBV29-1 to TRBJ1-2; D not resolved. The CDR3 extends over 10 amino acids. Germline V gives CDR1 SQVTM, CDR2 ANQGSEA. V was clipped by 4 bases and J by 3 bases, with 3 bases between them. The chain's CDR3 is CSVADYGYTF. The DNA for the CDR3 is TGCAGCGTTGCGGACTATGGCTACACCTTC. The complete variable domain, with remaining parts taken from reference TRBV29-1 and TRBJ1-2, reads SAVISQKPSRDICQRGTSLTIQCQVDSQVTMMFWYRQQPGQSLTLIATANQGSEATYESGFVIDKFPISRPNLTFSTLTVSNMSPEDSSIYLCSVADYGYTFGSGTRLTVV.

The chain carries TRBV7-8 and TRBJ2-5; TRBD2 is a possible D gene (6 bases). Looked up from germline, CDR1 is SGHVS and CDR2 is FQNEAQ. The CDR3 runs to 17 residues. Trimming removed 1 base from V and 5 bases from J, with 20 bases in between. The CDR3 sequence is CASSLVSGVSGRETQYF. CDR3 in DNA: TGTGCCAGCAGCTTAGTGTCGGGAGTGTCTGGGAGGGAGACCCAGTACTTC.

This clonotype appeared a few times. This rearrangement joins TRBV9 to TRBJ2-1, with TRBD2 matching 11 bases. CDR3 length equals 15 residues. With 4 bases clipped from V and 8 bases from J, the junction kept 8 bases outside the gene matches. Germline CDR1 reads SGDLS; CDR2 reads YYNGEE. The CDR3 DNA sequence: TGTGCCAGCAGCCACAGGGCTAGCGGGGGGCATGAGCAGTTCTTC. Encoded protein: CASSHRASGGHEQFF.

The genes are TRBV6-2 or TRBV6-3 and TRBJ2-7; D is unresolved. Trimming stripped 5 bases from V and 0 bases from J, with 17 bases between. This CDR3 is 16 amino acids long. CDR1 and CDR2 (germline): MNHEY, SVGEGT. CDR3 sequence: CASSASTIRSSYEQYF. Here the CDR3 DNA reads TGTGCCAGCAGTGCCTCCACCATTAGGAGCTCCTACGAGCAGTACTTC.

This sequence joins TRBV20-1 and TRBJ1-2; maybe TRBD1 (6 bases). The CDR3 runs to 14 residues. CDR1 and CDR2 from the germline V gene are DFQATT and SNEGSKA (reference sequence). Trimming stripped 0 bases from V and 2 bases from J, with 10 bases between. This chain's CDR3 is CSAREMGQNYGYTF. The CDR3, as DNA: TGCAGTGCTAGAGAAATGGGACAAAACTATGGCTACACCTTC.

A few counts support this clonotype. This chain connects TRBV7-2 to TRBJ2-7; 9 nucleotides align to TRBD2. The V gene end was trimmed by 1 base and the J gene end by 5 bases; junction bases not matched to a gene: 9. Per germline, CDR1 SGHTA and CDR2 FQGNSA. This CDR3 comprises 16 residues. The CDR3 reads CASSLGMGLAFHEQYF. CDR3 DNA sequence: TGTGCCAGCAGCTTAGGTATGGGACTAGCTTTCCACGAGCAGTACTTC.

The V gene is TRBV7-8, the J gene TRBJ2-1; D is possibly TRBD2 (6 bases). The CDR3 sequence is 11 residues long. Germline-derived CDR1 and CDR2 are SGHVS and FQNEAQ. V lost 8 bases to trimming and J lost 10 bases, with 12 bases between them. The CDR3, as DNA: TGTGCCAGCCTCCTCCGGGGGGAGCAGTTCTTC. This sequence encodes CASLLRGEQFF.

The J gene is TRBJ1-5, the V gene TRBV15; 7 positions agree with TRBD1. In germline, CDR1 is LNHNV, CDR2 YYDKDF (reference sequence). This CDR3 is built from 16 residues. The V segment lost 4 bases and the J segment 7 bases; nucleotides outside the gene matches: 13. CDR3 amino acids: CATSILFQGVGQPQHF. For the CDR3, the DNA is TGTGCCACCAGCATCCTTTTCCAGGGGGTGGGGCAGCCCCAGCATTTT. Combining the CDR3 with reference TRBV15 and TRBJ1-5 gives the whole variable domain DAMVIQNPRYQVTQFGKPVTLSCSQTLNHNVMYWYQQKSSQAPKLLFHYYDKDFNNEADTPDNFQSRRPNTSFCFLDIRSPGLGDTAMYLCATSILFQGVGQPQHFGDGTRLSIL.

Of note for this clonotype: Possible read error: a much larger clone is one base away. The V call is TRBV29-1, the J call TRBJ2-1, with a possible D match to TRBD2 (5 bases). The CDR3 sequence is 14 residues long. Germline V gives CDR1 SQVTM, CDR2 ANQGSEA. V was cut by 7 bases and J by 8 bases, with 21 bases left in between. CDR3: CSARGKAKDDEQFF. The CDR3 DNA sequence: TGCAGCGCCAGAGGGAAAGCGAAGGACGATGAGCAGTTCTTC.

The table lists this clonotype with a few counts. The chain combines TRBV9 with TRBJ2-3; maybe TRBD2 (6 bases). Germline CDR1 is SGDLS and CDR2 is YYNGEE. V lost 4 bases and J 2 bases, leaving 17 bases between the germline ends. This CDR3 region has 16 residues. CDR3 in amino acids: CASSLSGRDSTDTQYF. The DNA of the CDR3 is TGTGCCAGCAGCTTGTCGGGGCGGGACTCCACAGATACGCAGTATTTT. The whole variable domain, filled in from reference TRBV9 and TRBJ2-3, reads DSGVTQTPKHLITATGQRVTLRCSPRSGDLSVYWYQQSLDQGLQFLIQYYNGEERAKGNILERFSAQQFPDLHSELNLSSLELGDSALYFCASSLSGRDSTDTQYFGPGTRLTVL.